The text below deals with one T cell receptor beta chain. There are many counts of this clonotype. Its antigen specificity is not known. No base quality values were provided; no much bigger clone lies one nucleotide off. This entry comes from a study of T-cell reconstitution after alpha-beta-depleted transplantation in children (dated by TCRdb to 2016 to 2017). About the study as a whole: Using TCR repertoire profiling, the study followed T-cell immune reconstitution in a quantitative way in children after TCRalphabeta/CD19-depleted allogeneic hematopoietic cell transplantation. Results the study describes overall, beyond this receptor: The apparently early recovery of alphabetaT-cell counts about two months after transplant reportedly depended on only several hundred rapidly expanded clones that came from non-depleted graft cells. In some patients, the high TCRbeta diversity seen at day 60 was put down to recipient T cells and intrathymic progenitors that had survived conditioning. Over the following months the frequencies of hyperexpanded clones went down, and after one year T-cell counts and TCRbeta diversity were mostly credited to newly produced T cells.

The treatment or condition label here, explained by the study, means: allogeneic hematopoietic cell transplantation with graft depleted of TCRalphabeta T cells and CD19 B cells. The children who served as transplant recipients had been given grafts of TCRalphabeta/CD19-depleted allogeneic hematopoietic cells. Library preparation employed PCR. Data came from an Illumina HiSeq 2500. TCR library preparation used molecular barcoding, with unique molecular identifiers applied to normalize quantification of the TCRbeta repertoire. TCRdb ran its own pipeline on the public reads, namely fastp trimming at Q25 and MiXCR clone calling, and kept in-frame beta chains. Each record represents a unique CDR3 protein, reported with the most common genes and DNA among its rows. Across this sample there are approximately 240,000 distinct CDR3 sequences, with 9.5% to 13% seen only once. The ten largest clones represent 28% of the sample.

Trimming removed 6 bases from V and 5 bases from J, leaving 11 bases between the germline ends. CDR1 and CDR2 (SGHAT, FQNNGV) derive from the germline V gene. The CDR3 covers 13 residues, taking in both the cysteine and the phenylalanine. CDR3 DNA only is kept here, 39 bases in frame from base 1. The chain joins TRBV11-2 to TRBJ2-1; TRBD2 is a possible D gene, resting on 7 matching bases. The receptor was isolated from a child less than two years old with acute myeloid leukemia, due to receive a stem cell transplant. The sequencing used PBMCs, collected before TCRalphabeta/CD19-depleted stem cell transplant. The nucleotide sequence reads as follows: TGTGCCAGCAGGAGGGAGGGGGACAATGAGCAGTTCTTC. It encodes CASRREGDNEQFF.